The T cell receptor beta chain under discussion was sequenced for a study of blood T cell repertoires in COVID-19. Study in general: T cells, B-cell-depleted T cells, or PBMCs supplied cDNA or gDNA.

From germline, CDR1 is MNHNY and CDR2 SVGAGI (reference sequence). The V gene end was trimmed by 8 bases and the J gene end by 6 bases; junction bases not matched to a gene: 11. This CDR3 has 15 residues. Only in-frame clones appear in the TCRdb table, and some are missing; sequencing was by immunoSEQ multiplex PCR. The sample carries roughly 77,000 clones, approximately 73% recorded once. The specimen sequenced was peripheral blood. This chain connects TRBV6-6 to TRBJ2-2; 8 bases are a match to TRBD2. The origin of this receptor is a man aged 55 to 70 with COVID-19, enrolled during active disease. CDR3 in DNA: TGTGCCAGCCTCCTCGGGGGGGCAGTCGCCGGGGAGCTGTTTTTT. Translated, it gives CASLLGGAVAGELFF.